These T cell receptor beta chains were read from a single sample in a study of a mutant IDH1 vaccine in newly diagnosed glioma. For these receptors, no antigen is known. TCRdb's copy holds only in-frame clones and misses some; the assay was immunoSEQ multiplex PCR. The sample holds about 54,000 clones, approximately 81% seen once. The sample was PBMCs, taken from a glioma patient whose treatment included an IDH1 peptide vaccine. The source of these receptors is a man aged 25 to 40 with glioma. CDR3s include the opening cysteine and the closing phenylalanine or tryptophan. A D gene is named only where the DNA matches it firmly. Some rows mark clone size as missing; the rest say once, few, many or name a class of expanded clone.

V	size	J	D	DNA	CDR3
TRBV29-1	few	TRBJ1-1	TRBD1	TGCAGCGTTCGACAGGGTATGACTGAAGCTTTCTTT	CSVRQGMTEAFF
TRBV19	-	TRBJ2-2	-	TGTGCCAGTAGTCTGGGAAGGGGATGGAACACCGGGGAGCTGTTTTTT	CASSLGRGWNTGELFF
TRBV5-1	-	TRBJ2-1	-	TGCGCCAGCAGGTTATCAGGGAGCTCCTACAATGAGCAGTTCTTC	CASRLSGSSYNEQFF
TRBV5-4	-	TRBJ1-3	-	TGTGCCAGCAGCTCACAGGTCTCTGGAAACACCATATATTTT	CASSSQVSGNTIYF
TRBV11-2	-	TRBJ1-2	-	TGTGCCAGCAGCCCCCGGGCGGCCGGTCCGGGCGGCTACACCTTC	CASSPRAAGPGGYTF
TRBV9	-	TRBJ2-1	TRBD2	TGTGCCAGCAGCGTTCTAGCGGGAGGTATAGATACTGAGCAGTTCTTC	CASSVLAGGIDTEQFF
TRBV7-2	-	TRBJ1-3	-	TGTGCCAGCAGCTTAAGGGGGGGTAAACAGGGAACTGGAAACACCATATATTTT	CASSLRGGKQGTGNTIYF
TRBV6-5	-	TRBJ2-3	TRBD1	TGTGCCAGCAGTTACGGACAGGGGGTCACAGATACGCAGTATTTT	CASSYGQGVTDTQYF
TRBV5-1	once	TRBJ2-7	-	TGCGCCAGCAGCCTCGGCCAGGGCGGTTACGAGCAGTACTTC	CASSLGQGGYEQYF
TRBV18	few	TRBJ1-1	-	TGTGCCAGCTCACAAGCAGGGAGGAACACTGAAGCTTTCTTT	CASSQAGRNTEAFF
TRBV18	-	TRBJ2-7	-	TGTGCCAGCTCATCCGCAGGGTTTGAGGAATACGAGCAGTACTTC	CASSSAGFEEYEQYF
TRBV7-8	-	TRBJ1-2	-	TGTGCCAGCAGCTTAGTTTACCCAGGAGTTGCTAACTATGGCTACACCTTC	CASSLVYPGVANYGYTF
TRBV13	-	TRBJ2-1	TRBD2	TGTGCCAGCAGCCCAACTAGCGGGGGGAGCTCCTACAATGAGCAGTTCTTC	CASSPTSGGSSYNEQFF
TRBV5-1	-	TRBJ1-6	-	TGCGCCAGCAGCTTGGGACAGCGATATTCACCCCTCCACTTT	CASSLGQRYSPLHF
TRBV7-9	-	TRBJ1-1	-	TGTGCCAGCAGCTTAGAACCTCTGAACACTGAAGCTTTCTTT	CASSLEPLNTEAFF
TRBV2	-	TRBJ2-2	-	TGTGCCAGCAGACAGGGGAGGGCCGGGGAGCTGTTTTTT	CASRQGRAGELFF
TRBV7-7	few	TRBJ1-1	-	TGTGCCAGCAGCGCACAGCCAAACACTGAAGCTTTCTTT	CASSAQPNTEAFF
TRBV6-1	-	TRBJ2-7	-	TGTGCCAGCAGTGAGTCGGGCTGGCGGGAAGCCTACGAGCAGTACTTC	CASSESGWREAYEQYF
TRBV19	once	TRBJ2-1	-	TGTGCCAGTAGTATCCTGGGAATTGAGCAGTTCTTC	CASSILGIEQFF
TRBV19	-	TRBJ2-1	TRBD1	TGTGCCAGTCGGACAGGGCTATACAATGAGCAGTTCTTC	CASRTGLYNEQFF
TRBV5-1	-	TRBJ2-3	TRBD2	TGCGCCAGCAGCCCCAGCGGGGGCCTAGAAGATACGCAGTATTTT	CASSPSGGLEDTQYF
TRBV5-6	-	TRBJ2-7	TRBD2	TGTGCCAGCAGCTTGACTAGCGATGGTCCCACCTACGAGCAGTACTTC	CASSLTSDGPTYEQYF
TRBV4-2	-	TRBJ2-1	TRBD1	TGTGCCAGCAGCCGACATACAGGGGGCTCTGACAATGAGCAGTTCTTC	CASSRHTGGSDNEQFF
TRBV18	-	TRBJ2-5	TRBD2	TGTGCCAGCCAACTAGCGGGGCGACAAGAGACCCAGTACTTC	CASQLAGRQETQYF
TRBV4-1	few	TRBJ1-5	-	TGCGCCAGCAGCCAGGAAAGCAATCAGCCCCAGCATTTT	CASSQESNQPQHF